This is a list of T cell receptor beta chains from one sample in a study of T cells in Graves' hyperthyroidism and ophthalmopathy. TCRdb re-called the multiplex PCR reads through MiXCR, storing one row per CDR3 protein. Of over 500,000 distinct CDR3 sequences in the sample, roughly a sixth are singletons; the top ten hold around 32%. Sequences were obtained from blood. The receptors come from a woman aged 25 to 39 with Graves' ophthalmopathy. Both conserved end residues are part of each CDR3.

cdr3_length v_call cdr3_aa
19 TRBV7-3 CASSPRGVSGSSGANVLTF
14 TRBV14 CASSLWDRELVQYF
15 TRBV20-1 CSAREGLAGSYEQYF
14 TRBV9 CASSVSTGKETQYF
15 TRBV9 CASSATGTSVDTQYF
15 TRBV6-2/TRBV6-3 CASSLTRGHTGELFF
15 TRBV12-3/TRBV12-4 CASSSSSGSYDEQFF
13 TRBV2 CASSETAIWGLFF
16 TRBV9 CASSVLAGSGANVLTF
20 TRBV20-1 CSARDVRRVVGAINYNEQFF
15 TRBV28 CASSTAASGPYEQYF
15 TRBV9 CASSVATGGLYEQYF
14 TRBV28 CASGTSGPYNEQFF
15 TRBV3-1 CASSQEARSTGELFF
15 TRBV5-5 CASSIQATGANVLTF
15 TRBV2 CASRPGTGLGQPQHF
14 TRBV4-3 CASSQDLGAGEQYF
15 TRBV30 CACHTQGFSGNTIYF
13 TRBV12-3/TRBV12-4 CASSFLGYYEQYF
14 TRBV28 CASSFPAANYGYTF
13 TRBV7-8 CASQNRDRVMQFF
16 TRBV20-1 CSARAVAGSSYNEQFF
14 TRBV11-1 CASSALLRGAEAFF
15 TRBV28 CASSFLAGRADTQYF
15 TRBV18 CASPPPGPLKETQYF
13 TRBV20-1 CSALTGITYEQYF
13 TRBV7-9 CASSFSGTGELFF
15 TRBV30 CAWSHGTGMNTEAFF
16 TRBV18 CASSPGQRPNTGELFF
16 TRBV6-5 CASSYWTGGSQETQYF
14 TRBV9 CASNTGDSYNEQFF
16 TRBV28 CASSLLGTGTPYEQYF
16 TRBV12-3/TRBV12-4 CASSPGLAEAKNIQYF
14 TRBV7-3 CASSLTGGLDTQYF
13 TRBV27 CASSFSATDTQYF